Presented here are 3 T cell receptor beta chains from one specimen sequenced in a study of Ad26.COV2.S vaccination and SARS-CoV-2 variants. Assay: immunoSEQ multiplex PCR; the TCRdb copy retains only in-frame clones and omits some. The table lists roughly 680,000 clones, around 92% of them singletons. Treatment defined: 15 to 20 received Ad26.COV2.S at low or high dose, single or two shots; roughly 5 received placebo; per-sample allocation not given. At day 63 after the first vaccine or placebo injection, samples were drawn. The material sequenced was peripheral blood, taken in a trial of Ad26.COV2.S vaccine versus placebo. The source is a person aged 18-65 years who received the Ad26.COV2.S COVID-19 vaccine or a placebo.

The V gene is TRBV3-1 (or the pseudogene TRBV3-2), the J gene TRBJ1-2, with D maybe TRBD1 (6 bases). V lost 1 base and J lost 6, with 15 bases in between. The CDR3 totals 15 residues. In germline, CDR1 is LGHDT, CDR2 YNNKEL (reference sequence). The CDR3 sequence is CASSQVSGTTNGYTF. In DNA form, the CDR3 reads TGTGCCAGCAGCCAAGTATCGGGGACAACGAATGGCTACACCTTC.

The V call is TRBV5-5, the J call TRBJ1-2, with 7 bases that match TRBD1. This CDR3 is 18 amino acids long. Germline trimming cut 3 bases from V and 1 base from J; bases unmatched to any gene: 15. The germline CDR1 and CDR2 sequences are SGHKS and YYEKEE (reference sequence). CDR3 sequence (DNA): TGTGCCAGCAGCTATGGTGCCCCTGGACAGGATCGTAACTATGGCTACACCTTC. This codes for CASSYGAPGQDRNYGYTF. Variable domain in full (rest from reference TRBV5-5 and TRBJ1-2): DAGVTQSPTHLIKTRGQQVTLRCSPISGHKSVSWYQQVLGQGPQFIFQYYEKEERGRGNFPDRFSARQFPNYSSELNVNALLLGDSALYLCASSYGAPGQDRNYGYTFGSGTRLTVV.

The CDR3 DNA reads TGTGCCAGCAGCTCATTCCCTAACGGGCACTCCCCAGAAGAGACCCAGTACTTC. Amino acids: CASSSFPNGHSPEETQYF. The rearrangement joins TRBV13 to TRBJ2-5, with D hard to call. Germline-derived CDR1 and CDR2 are PRHDT and FYEKMQ (reference sequence). This CDR3 spans 18 amino acids. Trimming shortened V by 4 bases and J by 3 bases, and 24 bases separated the two germline ends.